Listed here is a single T cell receptor (beta chain). Its matching antigen is unknown. This sample is drawn from a study of shared clonotypes between healthy human individuals. The wider study: Donors had three CD4 naive, three CD4 memory, two CD8 naive and one CD8 memory plate apiece. Study findings and constraints: Generally, naive subsets came out with larger estimated richness than memory subsets.

This CDR3 has 16 residues. The J segment lost 4 bases and the V segment lost 0 bases, leaving 6 bases of the junction unmatched. Germline assignment: CDR1 SEHNR and CDR2 FQNEAQ (reference sequence). From CD4+ cells came CD45RA+ naive and CD45RA-negative memory subsets. In the original analysis: Without quality scores, immunoSEQ junctional reads could not be filtered like full-length reads. Repertoires were generated with immunoSEQ multiplex PCR, while TCRdb's copy carries only in-frame clones and drops some. Clonal size and the V and J genes are those of that table, whereas D and trimming came from the DNA. The table lists about 1.1 million clones, roughly 80% of them singletons, with 0.89% in the top ten.

Sequencing input: memory CD4+ T cells from PBMCs. Subset specified: CD45RA-negative fraction. The receptor comes from a man in his late teens or twenties in good health. Some clones in this sample may be carry-over from other donors' samples. This sequence joins TRBV7-9 and TRBJ2-5, with 9 bases identical to TRBD1. The CDR3 nucleotides read TGTGCCAGCAGCTTAGCGCAGGACAGGGGAGGAGAGACCCAGTACTTC. Translation: CASSLAQDRGGETQYF.